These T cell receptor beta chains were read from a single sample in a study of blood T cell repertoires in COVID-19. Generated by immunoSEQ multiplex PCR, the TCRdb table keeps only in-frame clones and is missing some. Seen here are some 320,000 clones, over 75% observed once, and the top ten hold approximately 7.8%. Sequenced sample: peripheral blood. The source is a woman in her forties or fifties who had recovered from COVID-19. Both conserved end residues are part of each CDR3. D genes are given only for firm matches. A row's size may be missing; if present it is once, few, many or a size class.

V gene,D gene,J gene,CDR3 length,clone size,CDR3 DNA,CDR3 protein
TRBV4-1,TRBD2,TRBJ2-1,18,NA,TGCGCCAGCAGCCAAGTAGTGGGCGGGGGGCCCTCCTACAATGAGCAGTTCTTC,CASSQVVGGGPSYNEQFF
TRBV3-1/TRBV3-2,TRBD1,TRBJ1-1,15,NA,TGTGCCAGCAGCCAATGGGGGACAGGGAGCACTGAAGCTTTCTTT,CASSQWGTGSTEAFF
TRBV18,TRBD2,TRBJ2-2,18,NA,TGTGCCAGCTCACCGGTCCCTCAAGCGGGAGGCAACACCGGGGAGCTGTTTTTT,CASSPVPQAGGNTGELFF
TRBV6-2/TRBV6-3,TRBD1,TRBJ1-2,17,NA,TGTGCCAGCAGTTACACACTACCGACAGGGTTGAACTATGGCTACACCTTC,CASSYTLPTGLNYGYTF
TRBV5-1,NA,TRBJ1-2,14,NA,TGCGCCAGCAGCTTGATGGCAGGGGAAGAAGGCTACACCTTC,CASSLMAGEEGYTF
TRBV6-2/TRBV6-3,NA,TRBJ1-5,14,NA,TGTGCCAGCAGTTACTCGCCCCCGGATCAGCCCCAGCATTTT,CASSYSPPDQPQHF
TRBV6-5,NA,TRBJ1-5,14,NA,TGTGCCAGCAGAAGCGAGACAGGCAATCAGCCCCAGCATTTT,CASRSETGNQPQHF
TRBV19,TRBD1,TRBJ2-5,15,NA,TGTGCCAGTAGTATAGGTTCGACAGGGCAAGAGACCCAGTACTTC,CASSIGSTGQETQYF
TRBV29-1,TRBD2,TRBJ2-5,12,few,TGCAGCCCAGGACTAGCGGAAGAGACCCAGTACTTC,CSPGLAEETQYF
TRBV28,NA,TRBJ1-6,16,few,TGTGCCAGCAGTTTATCCCCAGCGGGAAAGGTTTCACCCCTCCACTTT,CASSLSPAGKVSPLHF
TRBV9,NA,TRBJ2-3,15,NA,TGTGCCAGCAGCTTCTTATACGAGATGACAGATACGCAGTATTTT,CASSFLYEMTDTQYF
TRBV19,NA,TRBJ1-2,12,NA,TGTGCCAGTAAGGAGGGACCAGAAGGCTACACCTTC,CASKEGPEGYTF
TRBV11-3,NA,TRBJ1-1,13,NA,TGTGCCAGCAGCTTTTGGAGGGACACTGAAGCTTTCTTT,CASSFWRDTEAFF
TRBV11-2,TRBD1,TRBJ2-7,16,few,TGTGCCAGCAGCCCCCCGGGACAGGGTGCGAGCGACGAGCAGTACTTC,CASSPPGQGASDEQYF
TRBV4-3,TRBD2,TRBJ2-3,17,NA,TGCGCCAGCAGCCAAGTTTTCGCTAGCGGATACACAGATACGCAGTATTTT,CASSQVFASGYTDTQYF
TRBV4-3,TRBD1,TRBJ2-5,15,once,TGCGCCAGCAGCCAAGATTATGCAGGGGGCGAGACCCAGTACTTC,CASSQDYAGGETQYF
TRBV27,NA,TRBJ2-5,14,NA,TGTGCCAGCAGTTTATTAAATGGGGGGTTGACCCAGTACTTC,CASSLLNGGLTQYF